This T cell receptor (beta chain) was observed in a study of siplizumab effects on memory and regulatory T cells. V shed 4 bases and J shed 5 bases, with 20 bases lying between them. The CDR3 is 16 amino acids. The germline V gene has CDR1 MNHEY and CDR2 SMNVEV (reference sequence). TCRdb's copy holds only in-frame clones and misses some; the assay was immunoSEQ multiplex PCR. The sample includes 95,000 to 100,000 clones, nearly 95% of them seen just once. The sample taken for sequencing was non-Treg CD4+ T cells sorted from blood. This TCR derives from a human donor in good health. The rearrangement uses TRBV27 and TRBJ2-5; D is possibly TRBD2 (5 bases). The DNA of the CDR3 is TGTGCCAGCAGTTCCCGGCGAGGTTTAGGAGGCGAGACCCAGTACTTC. Translated: CASSSRRGLGGETQYF.